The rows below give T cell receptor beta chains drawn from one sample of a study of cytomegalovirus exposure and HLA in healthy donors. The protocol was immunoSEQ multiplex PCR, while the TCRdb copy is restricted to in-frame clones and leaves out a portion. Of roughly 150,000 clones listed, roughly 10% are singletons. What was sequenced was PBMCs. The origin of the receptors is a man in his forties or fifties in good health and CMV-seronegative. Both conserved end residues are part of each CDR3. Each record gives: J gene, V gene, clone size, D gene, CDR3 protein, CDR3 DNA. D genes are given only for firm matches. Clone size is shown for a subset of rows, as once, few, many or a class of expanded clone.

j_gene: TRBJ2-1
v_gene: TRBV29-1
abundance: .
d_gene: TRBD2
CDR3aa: CSVVTSGRSGEQFF
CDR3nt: TGCAGCGTTGTGACTAGCGGGAGGAGTGGTGAGCAGTTCTTC

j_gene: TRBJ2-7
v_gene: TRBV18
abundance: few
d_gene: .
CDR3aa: CASSPLTDYEQYF
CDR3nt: TGTGCCAGCTCGCCCTTAACAGACTACGAGCAGTACTTC

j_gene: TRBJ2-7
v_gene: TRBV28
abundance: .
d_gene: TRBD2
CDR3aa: CASSLAGGSYEQYF
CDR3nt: TGTGCCAGCAGTCTAGCGGGAGGGTCCTACGAGCAGTACTTC

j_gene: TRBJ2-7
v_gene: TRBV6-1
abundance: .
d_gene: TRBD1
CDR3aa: CASSEGQGSDEQYF
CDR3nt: TGTGCCAGCAGTGAGGGACAGGGGTCGGACGAGCAGTACTTC

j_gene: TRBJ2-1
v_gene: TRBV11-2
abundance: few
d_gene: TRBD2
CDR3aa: CASSLLPAGGLGGEQFF
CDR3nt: TGTGCCAGCAGCTTACTCCCCGCGGGGGGCCTCGGGGGTGAGCAGTTCTTC

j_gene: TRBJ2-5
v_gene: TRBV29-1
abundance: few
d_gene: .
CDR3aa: CSVDQGRAETQYF
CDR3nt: TGCAGCGTTGATCAGGGGAGAGCGGAGACCCAGTACTTC

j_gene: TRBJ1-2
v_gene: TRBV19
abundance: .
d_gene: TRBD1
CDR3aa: CASSQTGTGANYGYTF
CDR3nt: TGTGCCAGTAGCCAGACCGGGACAGGGGCTAACTATGGCTACACCTTC

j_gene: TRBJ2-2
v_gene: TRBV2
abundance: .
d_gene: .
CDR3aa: CASSEASQGNTGELFF
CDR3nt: TGTGCCAGCAGTGAAGCAAGCCAGGGAAACACCGGGGAGCTGTTTTTT

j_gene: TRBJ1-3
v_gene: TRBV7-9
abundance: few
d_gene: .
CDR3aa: CASSVLGNTIYF
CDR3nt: TGTGCCAGCAGCGTCCTAGGAAACACCATATATTTT

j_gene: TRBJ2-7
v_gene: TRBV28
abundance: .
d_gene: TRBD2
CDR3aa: CASSLRLAGGPEQYF
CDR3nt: TGTGCCAGCAGTTTGAGACTAGCGGGAGGTCCCGAGCAGTACTTC

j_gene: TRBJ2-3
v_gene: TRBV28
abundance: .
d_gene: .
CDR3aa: CASRAGPETDTQYF
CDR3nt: TGTGCCAGCAGGGCGGGACCGGAGACAGATACGCAGTATTTT

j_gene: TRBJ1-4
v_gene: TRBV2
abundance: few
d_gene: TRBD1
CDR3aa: CASRGQDKLFF
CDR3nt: TGTGCCAGCAGGGGACAGGATAAACTGTTTTTT

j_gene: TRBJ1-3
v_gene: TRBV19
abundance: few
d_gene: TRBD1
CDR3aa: CASSLGQGGHTIYF
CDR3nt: TGTGCCAGTAGCCTCGGACAGGGGGGACACACCATATATTTT

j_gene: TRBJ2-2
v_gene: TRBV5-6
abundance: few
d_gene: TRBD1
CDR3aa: CATEPGQGVSGELFF
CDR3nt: TGTGCCACCGAGCCGGGACAGGGGGTATCCGGGGAGCTGTTTTTT

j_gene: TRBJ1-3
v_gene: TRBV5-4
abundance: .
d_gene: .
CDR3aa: CASSLSGGYSGNTIYF
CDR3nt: TGTGCCAGCAGCTTGAGCGGGGGGTACTCTGGAAACACCATATATTTT

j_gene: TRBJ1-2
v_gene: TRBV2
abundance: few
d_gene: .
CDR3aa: CASSELVGVIYGYTF
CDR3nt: TGTGCCAGCAGTGAACTAGTTGGAGTGATCTATGGCTACACCTTC

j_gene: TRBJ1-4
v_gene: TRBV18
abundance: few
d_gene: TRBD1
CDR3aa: CASSHDRATNEKLFF
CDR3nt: TGTGCCAGCTCACACGACAGGGCAACTAATGAAAAACTGTTTTTT

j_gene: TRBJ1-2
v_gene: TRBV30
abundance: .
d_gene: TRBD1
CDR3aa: CAWSKLLTGKNGYTF
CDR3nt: TGTGCCTGGAGCAAGCTCCTGACAGGGAAGAATGGCTACACCTTC

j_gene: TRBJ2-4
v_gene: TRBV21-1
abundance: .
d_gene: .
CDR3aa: CASSTRELAGPREVYDIQYF
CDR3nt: TGTGCCAGCAGCACAAGGGAGCTAGCGGGGCCACGGGAGGTTTATGACATTCAGTACTTC

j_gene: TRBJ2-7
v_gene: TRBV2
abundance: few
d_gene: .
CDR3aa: CASRDLWSSYEQYF
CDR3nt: TGTGCCAGCAGAGACCTCTGGAGCTCCTACGAGCAGTACTTC

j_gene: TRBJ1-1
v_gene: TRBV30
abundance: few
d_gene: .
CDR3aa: CAWSSGFDTEAFF
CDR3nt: TGTGCCTGGAGCTCGGGGTTTGACACTGAAGCTTTCTTT

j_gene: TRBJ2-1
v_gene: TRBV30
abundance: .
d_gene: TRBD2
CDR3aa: CAWSGTSRGEQFF
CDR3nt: TGTGCCTGGAGTGGGACTAGTAGGGGTGAGCAGTTCTTC

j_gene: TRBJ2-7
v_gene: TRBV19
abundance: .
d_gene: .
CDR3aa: CASRAPGRTYEQYF
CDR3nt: TGTGCCAGTAGGGCCCCAGGCAGAACTTACGAGCAGTACTTC

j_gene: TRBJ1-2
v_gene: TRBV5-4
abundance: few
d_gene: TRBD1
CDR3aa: CASSPTRDSAFYGYTF
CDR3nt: TGTGCCAGCAGCCCAACACGGGACAGCGCCTTCTATGGCTACACCTTC